One sample yielded the 9 T cell receptor beta chains listed below, sequenced in a study of cytomegalovirus exposure and HLA in healthy donors. A multiplex PCR was run with 60 Vbeta primers and 13 Jbeta primers. The repertoire was sequenced with immunoSEQ multiplex PCR; TCRdb's copy has only in-frame clones and lacks some. The profile shows fewer than 90,000 clones, roughly three quarters of them singletons. The sequencing sample was made of PBMCs. The receptors come from a man aged 30 to 45 in good health and CMV-seronegative.

This sequence joins TRBV6-1 and TRBJ2-1; 8 bases are a match to TRBD1. Germline V gene sequence: CDR1 MNHNS, CDR2 SASEGT. CDR3 size: 15 residues. J gave up 8 bases and V 2 bases, and 8 bases lay outside the gene matches. The CDR3 coding sequence is TGTGCCAGCAGTGAAAAGACAGGGGATATGGATGAGCAGTTCTTC. Protein product: CASSEKTGDMDEQFF.

The V and J genes are TRBV11-2 and TRBJ2-1; 7 bases line up with TRBD1. J lost 6 bases, V lost 5 bases, and 4 bases had no gene match. The CDR3 runs to 13 residues. Germline V gives CDR1 SGHAT, CDR2 FQNNGV. The CDR3: CASSRDRLNEQFF. CDR3 DNA sequence: TGTGCCAGCAGCCGGGACAGACTCAATGAGCAGTTCTTC.

CDR3 sequence (DNA): TGCGCCAGCAGCCTAAGGACAGGGGGCGGCTATGGCTACACCTTC. Its translation: CASSLRTGGGYGYTF. This rearrangement joins TRBV5-1 to TRBJ1-2, with 11 bases matching TRBD1. V shed 4 bases, J shed 4 bases, and the junction held 6 bases outside the gene matches. This CDR3 has 15 residues. Germline V gene sequence: CDR1 SGHRS, CDR2 YFSETQ.

The chain carries TRBV28 and TRBJ1-2; D remains unclear. Germline V CDR1 and CDR2: MDHEN, SYDVKM. CDR3 length equals 13 residues. V was pared by 3 bases and J by 5 bases, with 10 bases between. The CDR3 protein is CASSFPGWYGYTF. CDR3 in DNA: TGTGCCAGCAGTTTTCCGGGATGGTATGGCTACACCTTC.

This sequence joins TRBV13 and TRBJ2-5, with D maybe TRBD2 (6 bases). TRBJ2-7 matches the DNA end more closely, so the J call is doubtful. This CDR3 contains 13 residues. The germline gives CDR1 PRHDT, CDR2 FYEKMQ (reference sequence). In DNA, the CDR3 is TGTGCCAGCAGCCCGGGGACTCACGACGAGCAGTACTTC. Protein sequence: CASSPGTHDEQYF.

The CDR3 here is CASTLVGLAGGSRETQYF. The CDR3, as DNA: TGTGCCAGCACCCTAGTCGGACTAGCGGGAGGAAGTAGGGAGACCCAGTACTTC. This rearrangement joins TRBV13 to TRBJ2-5, with 14 bases matching TRBD2. The V and J ends lost 7 bases and 5 bases, in that order; junction bases with no gene match: 15. CDR3 length equals 18 residues. Germline V gene lookup returns CDR1 PRHDT and CDR2 FYEKMQ (reference sequence).

The chain carries TRBV18 and TRBJ2-3, with TRBD1 matching over 8 bases. The CDR3 has 15 amino acids. Germline V gene data show CDR1 as KGHSH and CDR2 as LQKENI. V lost 0 bases to trimming and J lost 1 base; unmatched junction nucleotides: 0. CDR3 sequence reads: CASSPPDRGTDTQYF. CDR3 nucleotides: TGTGCCAGCTCACCACCGGACAGGGGCACAGATACGCAGTATTTT.

V is TRBV29-1 and J is TRBJ1-1; 7 bases line up with TRBD1. The germline CDR1 and CDR2 sequences are SQVTM and ANQGSEA. After removal of 6 bases from V and 1 base from J, the junction contained 8 bases not matched to a gene. The CDR3 loop spans 14 amino acids. The CDR3 bases are TGCAGCGTCGACAGGGTTGGCGGGAACACTGAAGCTTTCTTT. It specifies CSVDRVGGNTEAFF.

This chain uses TRBV9 with TRBJ2-1; 8 bases are shared with TRBD2. V trimming: 6 bases; J trimming: 2 bases; junction bases outside the gene matches: 10. The CDR3 spans 16 residues. Germline V gene data show CDR1 as SGDLS and CDR2 as YYNGEE. The CDR3 DNA follows: TGTGCCAGCAACGTGACGATAGCGGGAACCTACAATGAGCAGTTCTTC. Amino acids: CASNVTIAGTYNEQFF. The variable domain in full, with the rest retrieved from reference TRBV9 and TRBJ2-1, is DSGVTQTPKHLITATGQRVTLRCSPRSGDLSVYWYQQSLDQGLQFLIQYYNGEERAKGNILERFSAQQFPDLHSELNLSSLELGDSALYFCASNVTIAGTYNEQFFGPGTRLTVL.